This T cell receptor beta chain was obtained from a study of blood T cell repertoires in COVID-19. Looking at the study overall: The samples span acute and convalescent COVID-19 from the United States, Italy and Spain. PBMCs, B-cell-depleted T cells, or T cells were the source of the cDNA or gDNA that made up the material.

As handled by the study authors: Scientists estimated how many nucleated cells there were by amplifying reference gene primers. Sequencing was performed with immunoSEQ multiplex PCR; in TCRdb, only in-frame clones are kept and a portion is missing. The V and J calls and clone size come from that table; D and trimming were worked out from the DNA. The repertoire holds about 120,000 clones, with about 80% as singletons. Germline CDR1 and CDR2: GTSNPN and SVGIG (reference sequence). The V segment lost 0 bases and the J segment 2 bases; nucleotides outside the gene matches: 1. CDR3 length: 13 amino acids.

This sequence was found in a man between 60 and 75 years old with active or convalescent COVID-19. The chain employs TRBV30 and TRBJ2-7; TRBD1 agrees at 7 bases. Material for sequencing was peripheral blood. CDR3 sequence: CAWSVGQAYEQYF. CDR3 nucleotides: TGTGCCTGGAGTGTAGGACAGGCCTACGAGCAGTACTTC.